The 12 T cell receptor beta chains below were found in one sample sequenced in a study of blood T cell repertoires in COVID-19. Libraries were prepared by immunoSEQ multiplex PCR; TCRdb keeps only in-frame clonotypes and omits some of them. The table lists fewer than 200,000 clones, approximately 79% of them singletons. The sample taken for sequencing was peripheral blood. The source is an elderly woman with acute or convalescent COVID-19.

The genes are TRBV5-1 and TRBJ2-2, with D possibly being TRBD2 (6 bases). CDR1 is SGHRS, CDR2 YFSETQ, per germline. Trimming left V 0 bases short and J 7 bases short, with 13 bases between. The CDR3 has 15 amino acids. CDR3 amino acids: CASSLEVRGSGELFF. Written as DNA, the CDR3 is TGCGCCAGCAGCTTGGAAGTACGGGGGAGCGGGGAGCTGTTTTTT.

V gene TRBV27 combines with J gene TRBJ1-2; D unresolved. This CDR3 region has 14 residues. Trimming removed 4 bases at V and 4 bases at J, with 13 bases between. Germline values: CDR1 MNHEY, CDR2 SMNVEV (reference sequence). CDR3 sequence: CASSSTTEGYGYTF. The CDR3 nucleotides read TGTGCCAGCAGTTCCACGACGGAGGGCTATGGCTACACCTTC.

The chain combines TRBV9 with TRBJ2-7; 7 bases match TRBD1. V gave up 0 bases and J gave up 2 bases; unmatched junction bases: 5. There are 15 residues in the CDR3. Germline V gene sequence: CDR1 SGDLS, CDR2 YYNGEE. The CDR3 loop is CASSVAGTEAYEQYF. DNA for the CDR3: TGTGCCAGCAGCGTAGCCGGGACAGAGGCCTACGAGCAGTACTTC.

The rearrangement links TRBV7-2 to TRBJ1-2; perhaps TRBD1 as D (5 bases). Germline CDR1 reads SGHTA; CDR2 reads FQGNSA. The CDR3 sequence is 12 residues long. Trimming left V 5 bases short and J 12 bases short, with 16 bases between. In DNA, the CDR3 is TGTGCCAGCAGCGTACCAAGACAGAGACACACCTTC. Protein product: CASSVPRQRHTF. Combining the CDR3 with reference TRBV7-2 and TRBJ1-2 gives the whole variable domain GAGVSQSPSNKVTEKGKDVELRCDPISGHTALYWYRQSLGQGLEFLIYFQGNSAPDKSGLPSDRFSAERTGGSVSTLTIQRTQQEDSAVYLCASSVPRQRHTFGSGTRLTVV.

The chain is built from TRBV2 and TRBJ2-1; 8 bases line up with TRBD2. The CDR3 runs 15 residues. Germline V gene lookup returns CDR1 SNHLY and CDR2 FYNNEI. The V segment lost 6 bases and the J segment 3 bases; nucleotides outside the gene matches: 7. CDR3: CASSPGLERYNEQFF. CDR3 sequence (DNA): TGTGCCAGCAGCCCGGGACTAGAGCGCTACAATGAGCAGTTCTTC.

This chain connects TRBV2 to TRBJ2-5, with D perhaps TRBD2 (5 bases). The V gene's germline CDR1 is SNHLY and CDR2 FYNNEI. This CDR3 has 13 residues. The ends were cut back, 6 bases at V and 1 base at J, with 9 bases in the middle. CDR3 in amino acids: CASRDSFQETQYF. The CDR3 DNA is TGTGCCAGCAGGGACTCCTTCCAAGAGACCCAGTACTTC.

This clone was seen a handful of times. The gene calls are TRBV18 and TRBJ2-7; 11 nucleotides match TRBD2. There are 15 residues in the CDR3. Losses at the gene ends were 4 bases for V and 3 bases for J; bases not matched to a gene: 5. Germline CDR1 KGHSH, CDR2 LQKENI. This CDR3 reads CASSHPTSGIYEQYF. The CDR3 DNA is TGTGCCAGCTCACACCCGACTAGCGGGATCTACGAGCAGTACTTC. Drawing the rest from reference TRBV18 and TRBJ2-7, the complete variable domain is NAGVMQNPRHLVRRRGQEARLRCSPMKGHSHVYWYRQLPEEGLKFMVYLQKENIIDESGMPKERFSAEFPKEGPSILRIQQVVRGDSAAYFCASSHPTSGIYEQYFGPGTRLTVT.

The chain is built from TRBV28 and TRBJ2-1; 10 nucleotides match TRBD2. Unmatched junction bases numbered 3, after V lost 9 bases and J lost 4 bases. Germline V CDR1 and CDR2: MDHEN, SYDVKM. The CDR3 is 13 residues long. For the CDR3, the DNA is TGTGCCAGAAGGACTAGCGGTTACAATGAGCAGTTCTTC. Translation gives CARRTSGYNEQFF.

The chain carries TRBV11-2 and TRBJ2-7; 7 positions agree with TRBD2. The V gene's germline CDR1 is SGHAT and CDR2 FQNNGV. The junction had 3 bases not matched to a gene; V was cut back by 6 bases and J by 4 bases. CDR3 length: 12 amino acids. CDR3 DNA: TGTGCCAGCAGATCCGGGGGGTACGAGCAGTACTTC. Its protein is CASRSGGYEQYF.

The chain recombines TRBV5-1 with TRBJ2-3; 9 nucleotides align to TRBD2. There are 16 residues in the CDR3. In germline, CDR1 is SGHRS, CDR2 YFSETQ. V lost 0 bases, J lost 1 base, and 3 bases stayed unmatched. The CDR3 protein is CASSLATSGGTDTQYF. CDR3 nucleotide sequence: TGCGCCAGCAGCTTGGCGACTAGCGGTGGCACAGATACGCAGTATTTT.

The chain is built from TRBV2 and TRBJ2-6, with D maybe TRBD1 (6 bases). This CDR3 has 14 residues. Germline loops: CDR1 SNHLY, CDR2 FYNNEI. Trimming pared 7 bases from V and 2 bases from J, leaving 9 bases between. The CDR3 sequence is CASKQGAGANVLTF. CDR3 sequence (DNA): TGTGCCAGCAAACAGGGAGCTGGGGCCAACGTCCTGACTTTC.

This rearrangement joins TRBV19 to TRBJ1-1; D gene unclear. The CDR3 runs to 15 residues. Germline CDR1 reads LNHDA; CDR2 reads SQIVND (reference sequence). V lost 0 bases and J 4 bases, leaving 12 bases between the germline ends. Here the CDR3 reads CASSIDWISGTEAFF. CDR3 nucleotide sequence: TGTGCCAGTAGTATAGATTGGATTTCGGGCACTGAAGCTTTCTTT.